The 2 T cell receptor beta chains below were found in one sample sequenced in a study of post-analysis software for immune sequencing data. Findings of the study overall: About 5 TRBV segments (TRBV5-6, TRBV5-1 and TRBV20-1 among them) occurred more frequently in patients than in controls.

No antigen has been assigned to these receptors. The TCR beta cDNA libraries contained unique molecular identifiers. TCRdb redid the calling of the PCR reads with MiXCR, one entry per CDR3 protein. Of roughly 700,000 distinct CDR3 sequences in the sample, just under 30% were seen once. The sample comprised blood. These receptors all stem from a girl under 18 with multiple sclerosis.

This clonotype was counted between two and nine times. DNA of the CDR3: TGCAGTGCTAGCAGGGGGCCCAACGAGCAGTACTTC. It is translated as CSASRGPNEQYF. The rearrangement joins TRBV20-1 to TRBJ2-7; 8 bases fit TRBD1. Unmatched junction bases numbered 3, after V lost 3 bases and J lost 5 bases. The CDR3 consists of 12 residues. Germline V CDR1 and CDR2: DFQATT, SNEGSKA (reference sequence).

This clonotype was counted only a few times. The rearrangement joins TRBV25-1 to TRBJ2-3; weak D call: TRBD2 (6 bases). The germline V and J ends were trimmed by 6 bases and 5 bases, with 15 bases remaining between them. The CDR3 is 14 amino acids. The germline V gene encodes CDR1 MGHDK and CDR2 SYGVNS. The CDR3 region is CASRVKFGGDTQYF. The CDR3 DNA is TGTGCCAGCAGAGTGAAGTTCGGGGGAGATACGCAGTATTTT.